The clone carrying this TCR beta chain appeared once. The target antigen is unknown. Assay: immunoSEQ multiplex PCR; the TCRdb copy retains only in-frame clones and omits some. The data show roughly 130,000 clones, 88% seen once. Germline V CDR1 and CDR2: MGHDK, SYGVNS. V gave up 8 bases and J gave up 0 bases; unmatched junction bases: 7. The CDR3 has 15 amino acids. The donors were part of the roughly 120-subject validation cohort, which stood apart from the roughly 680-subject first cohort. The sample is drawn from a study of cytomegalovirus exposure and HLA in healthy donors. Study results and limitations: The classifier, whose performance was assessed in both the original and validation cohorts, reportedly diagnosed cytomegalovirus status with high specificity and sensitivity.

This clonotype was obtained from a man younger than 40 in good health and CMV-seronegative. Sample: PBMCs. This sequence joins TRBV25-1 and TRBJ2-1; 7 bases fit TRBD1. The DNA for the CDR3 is TGTGCCAGCGGAAAGGACAGGATCTCCTACAATGAGCAGTTCTTC. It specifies CASGKDRISYNEQFF.